Presented here are 3 T cell receptor beta chains from one specimen sequenced in a study of identical twins listed by TCRdb under 2016. To prepare the library, 5' RACE was applied. The sequencer was an Illumina HiSeq 2000. TCRdb handled the public reads itself, with Q25 trimming in fastp and clone calling in MiXCR, and kept productive beta chains. Each entry is one CDR3 protein sequence, shown with its most common DNA and genes. The sample table shows a few hundred thousand distinct CDR3 sequences, and roughly 15% are seen once. Of the sample, more than 0.4% falls within the top ten clones. The same sample was also used in a study of yellow fever vaccine responses in identical twins.

Sequencing used CD4+ T cells sorted from blood. The receptors stem from a woman younger than 30 in good health.

The rearrangement links TRBV20-1 to TRBJ1-6; possibly TRBD1 for D (5 bases). Germline values: CDR1 DFQATT, CDR2 SNEGSKA (reference sequence). Trimming stripped 3 bases from V and 7 bases from J, with 13 bases between. This CDR3 has 14 residues. The CDR3 sequence is CSASRGVGNSPLHF. CDR3 DNA: TGCAGTGCTAGCCGAGGGGTAGGGAATTCACCCCTCCACTTT.

The chain carries TRBV4-1 and TRBJ2-2, with D unclear. The CDR3 runs 15 residues. Germline V gene lookup returns CDR1 MGHRA and CDR2 YSYEKL. Trimming left V 0 bases short and J 7 bases short, with 12 bases between. The CDR3 bases are TGCGCCAGCAGCCAAGATTCTCGGCGAGGCGGGGAGCTGTTTTTT. It specifies CASSQDSRRGGELFF.

This clonotype occurred many times. This rearrangement joins TRBV12-3 or TRBV12-4 to TRBJ1-5; unclear D gene. The CDR3 has 15 residues. Trimming took 7 bases from V and 8 from J, leaving 21 bases between them. The CDR3 sequence: CASTWQGGGREPQHF. The CDR3 DNA follows: TGTGCCAGCACCTGGCAAGGCGGAGGGAGGGAGCCCCAGCATTTT.